A selection of T cell receptor beta chains follows, all from one sample in a study of read filtering for tumor transcriptome and immune sequencing. TCRdb itself ran the reads through MiXCR, one entry per CDR3 protein. The sample holds around 65,000 distinct CDR3 sequences, about a fifth seen once. Sequencing was carried out using a population of CD138-negative cells sorted from bone marrow. These receptors were taken from a donor aged 40 or older with multiple myeloma. Both conserved end residues are part of each CDR3. A D gene is named only where the DNA matches it firmly. The listing skips clone size in some rows; elsewhere it reads once, few, many or a size class.

abundance	v_gene	j_gene	d_gene	CDR3nt	CDR3aa
many	TRBV20-1	TRBJ1-6	TRBD1	TGCAGTGCTAGTGGGACAGCAAATTCACCCCTCCACTTT	CSASGTANSPLHF
many	TRBV30	TRBJ1-4	NA	TGTGCCTGGAGCCGGGGGGGGACTAATGAAAAACTGTTTTTT	CAWSRGGTNEKLFF
many	TRBV9	TRBJ2-2	NA	TGTGCCAGCAGCGGCCGTAGCGGAAACACCGGGGAGCTGTTTTTT	CASSGRSGNTGELFF
medium-sized	TRBV6-1	TRBJ2-1	TRBD2	TGTGCCAGCAGTGAAGCTCCCAATCCGTCTAGCGGGAGGGCGACCAATGAGCAGTTCTTC	CASSEAPNPSSGRATNEQFF
many	TRBV11-3	TRBJ2-1	NA	TGTGCCAGCAGCTTATCCAATGAGCAGTTCTTC	CASSLSNEQFF
many	TRBV15	TRBJ2-5	NA	TGTGCCACCAGCAGAGACAGGGTTCAAGAGACCCAGTACTTC	CATSRDRVQETQYF
many	TRBV11-3	TRBJ2-7	NA	TGTGCCAGCAGCTTAGAAGCGGGCGGCTACGAGCAGTACTTC	CASSLEAGGYEQYF
many	TRBV7-9	TRBJ2-7	NA	TGTGCCAGCAGCTTAGGGCAGGGCTTCTACGAGCAGTACTTC	CASSLGQGFYEQYF
many	TRBV9	TRBJ2-3	TRBD2	TGTGCCAGCAGCGTAGTTCCAGCGGGGGGACGCACAGATACGCAGTATTTT	CASSVVPAGGRTDTQYF
NA	TRBV29-1	TRBJ2-7	TRBD1	TGCAGCGTTGAAAGGGACAGGGATGACGAGCAGTACTTC	CSVERDRDDEQYF
many	TRBV5-6	TRBJ2-2	NA	TGTGCCAGCAGCTCTACCACCGGGGAGCTGTTTTTT	CASSSTTGELFF
medium-sized	TRBV6-6	TRBJ2-1	NA	TGTGCCAGCAGTCGACCCTACAATGAGCAGTTCTTC	CASSRPYNEQFF
many	TRBV6-2/TRBV6-3	TRBJ1-5	TRBD1	TGTGCCAGCAGTTACTCGGACAGGCCAAATCAGCCCCAGCATTTT	CASSYSDRPNQPQHF
NA	TRBV20-1	TRBJ2-5	NA	TGCTGTGCTAGAGATAGGGGACAAGAGACCCAGTACTTC	CCARDRGQETQYF
once	TRBV19	TRBJ1-1	NA	TGTGCCAGTGGAAAGCAGGGAGAGGACACTGAAGCTTTCTTT	CASGKQGEDTEAFF
many	TRBV5-1	TRBJ1-5	NA	TGCGCCAGCAGTTCATCAGGGGGCAATCAGCCCCAGCATTTT	CASSSSGGNQPQHF
many	TRBV20-1	TRBJ2-1	TRBD2	TGCAGTGCTCCCGGACTAGCGGGAAAGAATGAGCAGTTCTTC	CSAPGLAGKNEQFF
NA	TRBV19	TRBJ2-5	NA	TGTGCGCAGGGCCGAATGGAGACCCAGTACTTC	CAQGRMETQYF
many	TRBV19	TRBJ2-1	TRBD2	TGTGCCAGTAGTACTTTCGCTAGCGGATCCTCCTACAATGAGCAGTTCTTC	CASSTFASGSSYNEQFF
once	TRBV6-6	TRBJ1-2	TRBD1	TGCGCCAGCAGTATACGGGACAGGGTCTACGGCTACACCTTC	CASSIRDRVYGYTF
many	TRBV12-3/TRBV12-4	TRBJ2-3	NA	TGTGCCAGCAGCCCCAGGGGGGCCGGAGGGGATACGCAGTATTTT	CASSPRGAGGDTQYF
many	TRBV9	TRBJ2-3	TRBD2	TGTGCCAGCAGCGTCTCGGGGGGAAGCACAGATACGCAGTATTTT	CASSVSGGSTDTQYF
few	TRBV10-3	TRBJ1-1	NA	TGTGCCATCCGCCCCTCGACGGGACACACTGAAGCTTTCTTT	CAIRPSTGHTEAFF
NA	TRBV27	TRBJ2-1	NA	TGTGCCAGCAGTTTTTTCTCCCAAAACAATGAGCAGTTCTTC	CASSFFSQNNEQFF
medium-sized	TRBV7-8	TRBJ2-1	NA	TGTGCCAGCCGGGGGACGTTTTCCTACAATGAGCAGTTCTTC	CASRGTFSYNEQFF
many	TRBV12-3/TRBV12-4	TRBJ2-5	NA	TGTGCCAGCAGTTCGCTAGTTCCCTCGGAGACCCAGTACTTC	CASSSLVPSETQYF
many	TRBV5-1	TRBJ2-5	TRBD1	TGCGCCAGCAGCTTGGTCGGACAGGGAGAGACCCAGTACTTC	CASSLVGQGETQYF
large	TRBV6-1	TRBJ2-1	NA	TGTGCCAGCAGGGGTATCGAGAGCTCCTACAATGAGCAGTTCTTC	CASRGIESSYNEQFF
NA	TRBV7-3	TRBJ2-2	NA	TGTGCCAGCAGCCGGGACGGTAACACCGGGGAGCTGTTTTTT	CASSRDGNTGELFF
few	TRBV3-1	TRBJ1-1	TRBD1	TGTGCCAGCAGCTCAGGGGGGGGGATGAACACTGAAGCTTTCTTT	CASSSGGGMNTEAFF
NA	TRBV7-6	TRBJ2-5	NA	TGTGCCAGCAGCGACCCTGACGGGGGTCGTGAGACCCAGTACTTC	CASSDPDGGRETQYF
many	TRBV4-2	TRBJ2-7	NA	TGTGCCAGCAGCCAAGGTCCGGGACTCCCTATTCGAGGCGAGCAGTACTTC	CASSQGPGLPIRGEQYF
NA	TRBV20-1	TRBJ2-7	TRBD2	TGCAGTGCTAGGACATCTAGCGGGAGGGCCTACGAGCAGTACTTC	CSARTSSGRAYEQYF
many	TRBV7-3	TRBJ2-3	NA	TGTGCCAGCAGCTCCGAGGGGACGGCCACAGATACGCAGTATTTT	CASSSEGTATDTQYF
many	TRBV7-2	TRBJ1-1	NA	TGTGCCAGCAGCTTTATGTGGGGGGCGCCCACTGAAGCTTTCTTT	CASSFMWGAPTEAFF
many	TRBV3-1	TRBJ2-1	TRBD2	TGTGCCAGCAGCCAACGCTGGACTAGCGGCTACAATGAGCAGTTCTTC	CASSQRWTSGYNEQFF
many	TRBV11-3	TRBJ2-6	NA	TGTGCCAGCAGCCCCCCCGATCTCTCTGGGGCCAACGTCCTGACTTTC	CASSPPDLSGANVLTF
many	TRBV27	TRBJ2-1	NA	TGTGCCAGCAGCCGGATTACAGGACGGGGTTCGAATGAGCAGTTCTTC	CASSRITGRGSNEQFF
NA	TRBV5-6	TRBJ2-2	TRBD2	TGTGCCAGCAGCCAAAAGCGGGGGCACACCGGGGAGCTGTTTTTT	CASSQKRGHTGELFF
many	TRBV20-1	TRBJ2-5	TRBD1	TGCAGTGCTAATTCCGTTCGGACAGGGGGGAAGACCCAGTACTTC	CSANSVRTGGKTQYF
few	TRBV30	TRBJ1-2	NA	TGTGCCTGGAGTAGGGCCTGGCTGGGCTACACCTTC	CAWSRAWLGYTF
many	TRBV2	TRBJ1-5	NA	TGTGCCAGCAGTGACGACATGGGCAATCAGCCCCAGCATTTT	CASSDDMGNQPQHF
NA	TRBV6-1	TRBJ1-2	NA	TGTGCCAGCAGTGAATCGACGGTGAACTATGGCTACACCTTC	CASSESTVNYGYTF
many	TRBV3-1	TRBJ2-4	NA	TGTGCCAGCAGCCAAGGGGCAGGGGCCAAAAACATTCAGTACTTC	CASSQGAGAKNIQYF
NA	TRBV3-1	TRBJ2-7	TRBD2	TGTGCCAGCAGCCATCTAGCGGGAGGGCGTGAGCAGTACTTC	CASSHLAGGREQYF
many	TRBV4-2	TRBJ2-6	NA	TGTGCCAGCAGCCAAGAGGCGGGGCTTGGGGCCAACGTCCTGACTTTC	CASSQEAGLGANVLTF
few	TRBV3-1	TRBJ1-1	TRBD1	TGTGCCAGCAGCCCGCAGACAGGGGGGGGCACTGAAGCTTTCTTT	CASSPQTGGGTEAFF
NA	TRBV11-3	TRBJ2-3	TRBD1	TGTGCCAGCAGCAAAGGGACAGGGACCACAGATACGCAGTATTTT	CASSKGTGTTDTQYF
many	TRBV11-2	TRBJ2-2	NA	TGTGCCAGCAGTGCCCGCGCGGCACGTGGGGAGCTGTTTTTT	CASSARAARGELFF